The clone carrying this T cell receptor (beta chain) was detected only a few times. Its target is not known. Germline CDR1 and CDR2: SGDLS and YYNGEE. With 1 base removed from V and 3 bases from J, the gap between germline ends came to 12 bases. The length of the CDR3 is 15 residues. With a J-beta primer mix and a sample-barcoded 5' primer, a second PCR ran about 7 to 12 cycles. The template-switch adaptor was a 5' adaptor with 12 random nucleotides. It tagged each cDNA molecule. TCRdb used MiXCR to reprocess the 5' RACE reads, holding one entry per CDR3 protein. The sample yields 850,000 to 1,000,000 distinct CDR3 sequences, roughly 51% seen once. These data originate in a study of blood T cells in healthy people across ages. General study results and limits: In long-lived donors, naive CD4+ cell counts and diversity exceeded those of aged donors.

This receptor was taken from a woman in her sixties in good health. The chain couples TRBV9 to TRBJ2-3, with D perhaps matching TRBD1 (5 bases). The sequenced sample was blood. CDR3 sequence reads: CASSVTPGKTDTQYF. Here the CDR3 DNA reads TGTGCCAGCAGCGTAACTCCAGGGAAAACAGATACGCAGTATTTT.